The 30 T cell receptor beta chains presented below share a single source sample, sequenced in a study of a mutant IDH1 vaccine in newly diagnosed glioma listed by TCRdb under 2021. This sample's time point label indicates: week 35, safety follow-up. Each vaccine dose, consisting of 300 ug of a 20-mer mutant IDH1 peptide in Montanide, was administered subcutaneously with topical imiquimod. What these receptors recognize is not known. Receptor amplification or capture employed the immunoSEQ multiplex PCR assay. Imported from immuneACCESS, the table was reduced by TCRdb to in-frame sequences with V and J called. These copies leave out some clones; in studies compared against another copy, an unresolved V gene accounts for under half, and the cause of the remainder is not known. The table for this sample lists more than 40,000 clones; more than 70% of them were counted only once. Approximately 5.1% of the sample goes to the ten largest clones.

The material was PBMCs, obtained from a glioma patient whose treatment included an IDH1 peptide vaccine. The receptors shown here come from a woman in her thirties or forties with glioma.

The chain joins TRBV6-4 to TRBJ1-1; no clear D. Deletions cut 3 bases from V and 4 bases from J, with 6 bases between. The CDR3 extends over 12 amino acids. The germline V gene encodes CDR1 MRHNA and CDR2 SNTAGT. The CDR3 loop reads CASSDDGTEAFF. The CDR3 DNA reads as TGTGCCAGCAGTGATGATGGCACTGAAGCTTTCTTT.

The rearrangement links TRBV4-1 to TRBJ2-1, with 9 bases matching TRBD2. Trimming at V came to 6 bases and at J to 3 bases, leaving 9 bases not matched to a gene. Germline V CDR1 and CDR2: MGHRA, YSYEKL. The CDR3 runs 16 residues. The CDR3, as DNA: TGCGCCAGCAGTCCAGCGACTAGCGGTTTCTACAATGAGCAGTTCTTC. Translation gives CASSPATSGFYNEQFF.

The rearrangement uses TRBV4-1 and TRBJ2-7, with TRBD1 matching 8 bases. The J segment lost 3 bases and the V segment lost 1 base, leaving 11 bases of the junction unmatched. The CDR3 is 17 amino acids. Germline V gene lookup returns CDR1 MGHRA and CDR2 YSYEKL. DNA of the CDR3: TGCGCCAGCAGCCAAGCACCCACAGGGGGTCCCTACTACGAGCAGTACTTC. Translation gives CASSQAPTGGPYYEQYF.

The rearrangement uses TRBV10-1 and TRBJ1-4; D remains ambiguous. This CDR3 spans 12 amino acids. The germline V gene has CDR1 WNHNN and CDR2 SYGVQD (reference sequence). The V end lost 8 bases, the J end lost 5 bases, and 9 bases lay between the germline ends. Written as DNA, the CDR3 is TGCGCCAGCTCGGGGTCCAATGAAAAACTGTTTTTT. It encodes CASSGSNEKLFF.

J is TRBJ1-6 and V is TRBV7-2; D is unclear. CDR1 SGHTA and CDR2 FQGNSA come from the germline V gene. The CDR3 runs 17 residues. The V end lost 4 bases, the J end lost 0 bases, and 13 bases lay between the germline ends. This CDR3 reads CASSSQAVSSYNSPLHF. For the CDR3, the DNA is TGTGCCAGCAGCTCGCAAGCGGTTAGCTCCTATAATTCACCCCTCCACTTT.

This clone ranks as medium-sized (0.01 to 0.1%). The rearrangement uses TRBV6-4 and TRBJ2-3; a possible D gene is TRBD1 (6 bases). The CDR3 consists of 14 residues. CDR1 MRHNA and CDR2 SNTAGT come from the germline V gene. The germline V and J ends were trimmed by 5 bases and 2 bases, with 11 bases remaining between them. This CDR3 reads CASSKQGSTDTQYF. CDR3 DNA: TGTGCCAGCAGTAAACAGGGCTCCACAGATACGCAGTATTTT.

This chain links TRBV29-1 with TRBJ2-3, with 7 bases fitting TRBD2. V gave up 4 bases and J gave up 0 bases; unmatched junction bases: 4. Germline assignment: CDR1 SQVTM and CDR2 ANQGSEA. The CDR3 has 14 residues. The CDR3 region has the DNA TGCAGCGTTGCTCTAGCGGTCAGCACAGATACGCAGTATTTT. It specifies CSVALAVSTDTQYF.

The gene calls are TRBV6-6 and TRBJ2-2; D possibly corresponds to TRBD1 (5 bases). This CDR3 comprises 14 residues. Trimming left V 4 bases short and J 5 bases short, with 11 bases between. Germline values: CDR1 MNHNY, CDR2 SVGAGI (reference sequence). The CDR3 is CASSSDRATGELFF. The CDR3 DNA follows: TGTGCCAGCAGTTCTGACAGAGCGACCGGGGAGCTGTTTTTT.

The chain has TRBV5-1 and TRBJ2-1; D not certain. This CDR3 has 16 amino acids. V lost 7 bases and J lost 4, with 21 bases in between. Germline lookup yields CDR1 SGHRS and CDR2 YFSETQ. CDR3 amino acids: CASQPQPSRNYNEQFF. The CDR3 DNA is TGCGCCAGCCAGCCCCAGCCCTCCCGTAATTACAATGAGCAGTTCTTC.

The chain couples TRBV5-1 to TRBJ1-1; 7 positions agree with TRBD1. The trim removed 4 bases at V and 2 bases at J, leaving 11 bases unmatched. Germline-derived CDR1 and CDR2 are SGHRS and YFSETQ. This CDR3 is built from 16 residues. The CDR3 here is CASSPRQGTQNTEAFF. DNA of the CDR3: TGCGCCAGCAGCCCCCGACAGGGAACACAAAACACTGAAGCTTTCTTT. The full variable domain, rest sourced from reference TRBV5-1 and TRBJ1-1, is KAGVTQTPRYLIKTRGQQVTLSCSPISGHRSVSWYQQTPGQGLQFLFEYFSETQRNKGNFPGRFSGRQFSNSRSEMNVSTLELGDSALYLCASSPRQGTQNTEAFFGQGTRLTVV.

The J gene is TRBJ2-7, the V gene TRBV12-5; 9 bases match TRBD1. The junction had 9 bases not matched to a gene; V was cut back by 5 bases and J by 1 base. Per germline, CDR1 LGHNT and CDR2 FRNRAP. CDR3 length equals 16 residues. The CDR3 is CASGPGDRVGSYEQYF. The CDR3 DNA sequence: TGTGCTAGTGGTCCAGGGGACAGGGTAGGGTCCTACGAGCAGTACTTC.

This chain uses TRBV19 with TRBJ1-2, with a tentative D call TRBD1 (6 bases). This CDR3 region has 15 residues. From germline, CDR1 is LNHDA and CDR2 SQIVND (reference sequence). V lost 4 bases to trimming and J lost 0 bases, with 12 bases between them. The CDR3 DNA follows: TGTGCCAGTAGTACGGGGGGCCGAGCTAACTATGGCTACACCTTC. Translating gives CASSTGGRANYGYTF. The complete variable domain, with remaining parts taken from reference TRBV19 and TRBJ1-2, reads DGGITQSPKYLFRKEGQNVTLSCEQNLNHDAMYWYRQDPGQGLRLIYYSQIVNDFQKGDIAEGYSVSREKKESFPLTVTSAQKNPTAFYLCASSTGGRANYGYTFGSGTRLTVV.

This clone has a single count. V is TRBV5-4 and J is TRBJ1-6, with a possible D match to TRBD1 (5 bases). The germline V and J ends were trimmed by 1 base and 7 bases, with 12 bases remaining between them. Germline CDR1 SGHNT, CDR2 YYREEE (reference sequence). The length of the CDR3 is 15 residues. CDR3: CASSLHGGTNSPLHF. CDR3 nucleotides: TGTGCCAGCAGCTTGCACGGGGGGACCAATTCACCCCTCCACTTT.

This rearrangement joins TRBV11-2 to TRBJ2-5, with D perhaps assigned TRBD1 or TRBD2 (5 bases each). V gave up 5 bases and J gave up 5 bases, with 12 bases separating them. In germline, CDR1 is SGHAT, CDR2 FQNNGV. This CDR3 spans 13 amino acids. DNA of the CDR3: TGTGCCAGCAGCCGAGGGGTGGTGGAGACCCAGTACTTC. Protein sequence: CASSRGVVETQYF. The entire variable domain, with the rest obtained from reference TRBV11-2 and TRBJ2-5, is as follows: EAGVAQSPRYKIIEKRQSVAFWCNPISGHATLYWYQQILGQGPKLLIQFQNNGVVDDSQLPKDRFSAERLKGVDSTLKIQPAKLEDSAVYLCASSRGVVETQYFGPGTRLLVL.

The CDR3 coding sequence is TGTGCCAGCAGTCTCCGGGCGGGAGGGCACGAGCAGTACTTC. Its translation: CASSLRAGGHEQYF. V is TRBV28 and J is TRBJ2-7; TRBD2 matches at 9 bases. This CDR3 spans 14 amino acids. Germline values: CDR1 MDHEN, CDR2 SYDVKM. Trimming removed 5 bases from V and 5 bases from J; junction bases left unmatched: 7.

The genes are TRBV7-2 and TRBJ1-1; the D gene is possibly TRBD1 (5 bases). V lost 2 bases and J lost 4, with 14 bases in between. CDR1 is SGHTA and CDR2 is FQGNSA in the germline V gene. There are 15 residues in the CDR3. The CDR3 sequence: CASSLSRQLVTEAFF. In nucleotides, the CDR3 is TGTGCCAGCAGCTTATCCCGACAGCTAGTCACTGAAGCTTTCTTT.

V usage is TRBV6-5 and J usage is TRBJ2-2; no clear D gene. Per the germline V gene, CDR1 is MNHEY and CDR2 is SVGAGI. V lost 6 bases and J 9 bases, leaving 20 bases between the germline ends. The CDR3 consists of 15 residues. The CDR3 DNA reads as TGTGCCAGCAGAGATCTCCTTTCCTGGACCCGGGAGCTGTTTTTT. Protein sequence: CASRDLLSWTRELFF.

The CDR3 nucleotides are TGCGCCAGCAGCGTGAGACTAGCCGGTACCGGGGAGCTGTTTTTT. Translated, it gives CASSVRLAGTGELFF. This chain joins TRBV4-1 and TRBJ2-2; 7 nucleotides match TRBD2. The germline V gene encodes CDR1 MGHRA and CDR2 YSYEKL. V lost 5 bases and J lost 5; bases outside the gene matches: 8. The CDR3 covers 15 residues.

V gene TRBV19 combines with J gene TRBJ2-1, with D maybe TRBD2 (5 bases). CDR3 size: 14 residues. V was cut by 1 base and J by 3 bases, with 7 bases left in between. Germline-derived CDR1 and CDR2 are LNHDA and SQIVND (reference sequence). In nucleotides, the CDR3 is TGTGCCAGTAGTATAGCGGGGTACTACAATGAGCAGTTCTTC. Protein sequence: CASSIAGYYNEQFF.

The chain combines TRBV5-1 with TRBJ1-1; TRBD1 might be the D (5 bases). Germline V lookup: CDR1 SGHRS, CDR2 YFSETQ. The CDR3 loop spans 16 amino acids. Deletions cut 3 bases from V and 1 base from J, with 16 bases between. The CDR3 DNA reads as TGCGCCAGCAGCTCTCAGGGTACGGGGACGAACACTGAAGCTTTCTTT. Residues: CASSSQGTGTNTEAFF.

CDR3 residues: CASSPRQGPTAYGYTF. The CDR3 DNA reads TGTGCCAGTAGTCCCCGACAGGGCCCCACGGCCTATGGCTACACCTTC. The chain joins TRBV19 to TRBJ1-2; 7 positions agree with TRBD1. The length of the CDR3 is 16 residues. V was clipped by 5 bases and J by 4 bases; unmatched bases: 13. The germline gives CDR1 LNHDA, CDR2 SQIVND (reference sequence). Combining the CDR3 with reference TRBV19 and TRBJ1-2 gives the whole variable domain DGGITQSPKYLFRKEGQNVTLSCEQNLNHDAMYWYRQDPGQGLRLIYYSQIVNDFQKGDIAEGYSVSREKKESFPLTVTSAQKNPTAFYLCASSPRQGPTAYGYTFGSGTRLTVV.

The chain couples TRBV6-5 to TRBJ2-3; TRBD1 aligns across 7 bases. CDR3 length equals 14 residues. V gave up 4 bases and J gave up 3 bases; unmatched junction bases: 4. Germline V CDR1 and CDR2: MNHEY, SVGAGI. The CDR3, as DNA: TGTGCCAGCAGTTTACACAGGGGAACAGATACGCAGTATTTT. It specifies CASSLHRGTDTQYF.

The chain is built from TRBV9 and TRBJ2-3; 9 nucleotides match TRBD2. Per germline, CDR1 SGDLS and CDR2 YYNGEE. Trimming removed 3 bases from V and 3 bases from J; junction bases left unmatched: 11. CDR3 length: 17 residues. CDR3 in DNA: TGTGCCAGCAGCGACCCCGAGACTAGCGGAGAGACAGATACGCAGTATTTT. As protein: CASSDPETSGETDTQYF.

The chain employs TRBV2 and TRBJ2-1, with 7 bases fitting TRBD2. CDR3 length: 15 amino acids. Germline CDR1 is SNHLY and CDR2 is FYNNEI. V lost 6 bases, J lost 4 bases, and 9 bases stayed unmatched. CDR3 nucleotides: TGTGCCAGCAGAACCGGGACTACGGAATACAATGAGCAGTTCTTC. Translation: CASRTGTTEYNEQFF.

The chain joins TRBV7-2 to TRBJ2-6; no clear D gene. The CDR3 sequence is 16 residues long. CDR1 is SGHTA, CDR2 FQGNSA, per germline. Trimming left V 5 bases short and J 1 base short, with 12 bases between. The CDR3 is CASSTRPGSGANVLTF. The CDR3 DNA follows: TGTGCCAGCAGCACCCGACCGGGTTCTGGGGCCAACGTCCTGACTTTC.

The DNA of the CDR3 is TGTGCCAGCAATACCCCGGGGGGACAGGGGATTAACACTGAAGCTTTCTTT. This translates into CASNTPGGQGINTEAFF. The chain has TRBV27 and TRBJ1-1, with 10 bases that match TRBD1. CDR3 size: 17 residues. The germline V gene encodes CDR1 MNHEY and CDR2 SMNVEV (reference sequence). The V segment lost 7 bases and the J segment 2 bases; nucleotides outside the gene matches: 13.

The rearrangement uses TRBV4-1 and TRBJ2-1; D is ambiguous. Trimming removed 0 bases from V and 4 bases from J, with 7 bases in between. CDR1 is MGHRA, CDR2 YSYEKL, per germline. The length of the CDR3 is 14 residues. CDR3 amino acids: CASSQETAYNEQFF. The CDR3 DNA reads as TGCGCCAGCAGCCAAGAAACAGCTTACAATGAGCAGTTCTTC.

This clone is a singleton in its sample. CDR3 sequence: CASSQVLGARDQPQHF. The CDR3 nucleotides are TGTGCCAGCAGCCAAGTACTGGGGGCGCGGGATCAGCCCCAGCATTTT. This chain connects TRBV4-2 to TRBJ1-5; tentative D call: TRBD1 (6 bases). Trimming cost V 1 base and J 5 bases, with 15 bases left between them. There are 16 residues in the CDR3. The germline CDR1 and CDR2 sequences are LGHNA and YNFKEQ.

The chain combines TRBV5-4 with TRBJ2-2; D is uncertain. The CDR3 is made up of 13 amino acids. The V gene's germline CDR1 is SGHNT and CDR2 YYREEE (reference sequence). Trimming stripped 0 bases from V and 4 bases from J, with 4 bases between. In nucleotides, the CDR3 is TGTGCCAGCAGCTTGGTGCCCACCGGGGAGCTGTTTTTT. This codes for CASSLVPTGELFF.

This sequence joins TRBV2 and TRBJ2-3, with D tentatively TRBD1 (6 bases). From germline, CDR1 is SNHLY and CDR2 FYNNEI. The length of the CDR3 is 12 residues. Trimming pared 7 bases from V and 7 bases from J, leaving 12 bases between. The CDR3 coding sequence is TGTGCCAGCATATACAGGGACAATACGCAGTATTTT. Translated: CASIYRDNTQYF.